The T cell receptor beta chain described here comes from a study of T cells after yellow fever vaccination. Study overall: Those fractions that held only low numbers of cells were prepared using the SMART-Seq v4 Ultra Low Input RNA kit.

With respect to this clonotype: Its target is unknown.

Notes on the study in general: Subsequent booster samples again held most clones from primary vaccination (96% CD4, roughly 91% CD8). Though it reached lower strength, the secondary response hit its peak faster, day 5 versus 15.

This CDR3 spans 17 amino acids. CDR1 SGHRS and CDR2 YFSETQ come from the germline V gene. V lost 6 bases and J 0 bases, leaving 19 bases between the germline ends. By 5'RACE template switching, TCR cDNA was produced, with a universal primer site and UMIs added in the process. Using its own MiXCR run on the 5' RACE reads, TCRdb lists one record per CDR3 protein. The sample shows approximately 120,000 distinct CDR3 sequences, 7.5% to 10% of them seen only once. The chain is built from TRBV5-1 and TRBJ1-3; D is possibly TRBD1 (6 bases). Sequenced here: CD8+ T cells sorted from PBMCs, sampled on the day of the yellow fever booster vaccination. The sequence was obtained from a man aged 18 to 30 who received the YFV17D yellow fever vaccine. The CDR3 protein is CASNWGKQGGSGNTIYF. The CDR3 nucleotides are TGCGCCAGCAACTGGGGGAAACAGGGCGGCTCTGGAAACACCATATATTTT. Complete variable domain (other parts from reference TRBV5-1 and TRBJ1-3): KAGVTQTPRYLIKTRGQQVTLSCSPISGHRSVSWYQQTPGQGLQFLFEYFSETQRNKGNFPGRFSGRQFSNSRSEMNVSTLELGDSALYLCASNWGKQGGSGNTIYFGEGSWLTVV.